These 8 T cell receptor beta chains originate from one sample sequenced in a study of blood T cell repertoires in COVID-19. Repertoires were generated with immunoSEQ multiplex PCR, while TCRdb's copy carries only in-frame clones and drops some. The sample has 350,000 to 500,000 clones, approximately 91% seen once. Sequencing input: PBMCs or T cells enriched from blood (not recorded which). These receptors all come from a woman aged 18-29 years who had been exposed to COVID-19.

V and J are TRBV27 and TRBJ2-7; 10 nucleotides line up with TRBD1. This CDR3 is built from 15 residues. Trimming cost V 3 bases and J 5 bases; bases outside gene matches: 7. Per the germline V gene, CDR1 is MNHEY and CDR2 is SMNVEV (reference sequence). CDR3 sequence: CASSFRGTGADEQYF. The CDR3 DNA sequence: TGTGCCAGCAGTTTCAGGGGGACAGGGGCCGACGAGCAGTACTTC.

The rearrangement joins TRBV4-1 to TRBJ2-3, with 7 bases matching TRBD1. With 2 bases clipped from V and 2 bases from J, the junction kept 4 bases outside the gene matches. The CDR3 loop spans 15 amino acids. Germline V gene lookup returns CDR1 MGHRA and CDR2 YSYEKL. The CDR3 protein is CASSQLQGITDTQYF. CDR3 sequence (DNA): TGCGCCAGCAGCCAATTACAGGGGATCACAGATACGCAGTATTTT.

The genes are TRBV9 and TRBJ1-2, with TRBD1 matching 8 bases. The V segment lost 0 bases and the J segment 4 bases; nucleotides outside the gene matches: 8. The germline V gene has CDR1 SGDLS and CDR2 YYNGEE. The CDR3 runs to 16 residues. CDR3 sequence reads: CASSVGGQVLSYGYTF. CDR3 sequence (DNA): TGTGCCAGCAGCGTAGGGGGACAGGTTCTTTCCTATGGCTACACCTTC. The full variable domain, rest sourced from reference TRBV9 and TRBJ1-2, is DSGVTQTPKHLITATGQRVTLRCSPRSGDLSVYWYQQSLDQGLQFLIQYYNGEERAKGNILERFSAQQFPDLHSELNLSSLELGDSALYFCASSVGGQVLSYGYTFGSGTRLTVV.

The chain joins TRBV4-1 to TRBJ1-1, with D unresolved. The CDR3 has 14 amino acids. Germline V gene lookup returns CDR1 MGHRA and CDR2 YSYEKL. Trimming took 2 bases from V and 1 from J, leaving 8 bases between them. The CDR3 coding sequence is TGCGCCAGCAGCCAACCATCGGGGAACACTGAAGCTTTCTTT. Residues: CASSQPSGNTEAFF.

The V gene is TRBV6-5, the J gene TRBJ1-6; 7 nucleotides align to TRBD1. Germline CDR1 is MNHEY and CDR2 is SVGAGI. The ends lost 8 bases at V and 14 bases at J; junction bases unmatched: 15. The CDR3 sequence is 14 residues long. CDR3 coding DNA: TGTGCCAGCTCGGAGACAGGGAATAAGGTTGCCCTCCACTTT. It encodes CASSETGNKVALHF.

This rearrangement joins TRBV7-2 to TRBJ2-2, with D maybe TRBD1 (6 bases). V lost 2 bases and J 0 bases, leaving 10 bases between the germline ends. The CDR3 is 16 residues long. Germline V gene sequence: CDR1 SGHTA, CDR2 FQGNSA. This chain's CDR3 is CASSLRSGANTGELFF. The CDR3 coding sequence is TGTGCCAGCAGCTTAAGGTCAGGGGCGAACACCGGGGAGCTGTTTTTT. The full variable domain, in which reference TRBV7-2 and TRBJ2-2 provide the parts outside the CDR3, is GAGVSQSPSNKVTEKGKDVELRCDPISGHTALYWYRQSLGQGLEFLIYFQGNSAPDKSGLPSDRFSAERTGGSVSTLTIQRTQQEDSAVYLCASSLRSGANTGELFFGEGSRLTVL.

This rearrangement joins TRBV19 to TRBJ2-1, with TRBD2 matching 8 bases. CDR1 and CDR2 from the germline V gene are LNHDA and SQIVND (reference sequence). CDR3 length: 17 residues. After removal of 6 bases from V and 4 bases from J, the junction contained 14 bases not matched to a gene. The CDR3 is CASRLGASGPSYNEQFF. The CDR3 coding sequence is TGTGCCAGTAGGCTCGGGGCTAGCGGGCCGTCGTACAATGAGCAGTTCTTC.

This chain connects TRBV28 to TRBJ2-7, with D perhaps matching TRBD1 (5 bases). Germline-derived CDR1 and CDR2 are MDHEN and SYDVKM. Trimming left V 4 bases short and J 0 bases short, with 13 bases between. The CDR3 is 15 residues long. CDR3 sequence (DNA): TGTGCCAGCAGTTCCATGCGACAGTTCTCCTACGAGCAGTACTTC. Its translation is CASSSMRQFSYEQYF. Looking up the rest from reference TRBV28 and TRBJ2-7 gives the full variable domain: DVKVTQSSRYLVKRTGEKVFLECVQDMDHENMFWYRQDPGLGLRLIYFSYDVKMKEKGDIPEGYSVSREKKERFSLILESASTNQTSMYLCASSSMRQFSYEQYFGPGTRLTVT.